The sequence of this T cell receptor beta chain was determined in a study of T cell responses to AZD1222 COVID-19 vaccine. Notes on this clone: Antigen specificity is unknown.

Study-wide results and caveats: Seropositive status at baseline applied to only five to seven AZD1222 recipients. Donors skewed white British and female; clonal diversity was possibly underestimated. An increase in Spike-specific TCR breadth and depth was observed after two AZD1222 doses.

Method: immunoSEQ multiplex PCR; TCRdb's copy keeps in-frame clones and lacks some. Of 100,000 to 140,000 clones in the sample, 89% were seen once. Germline loops: CDR1 MNHEY, CDR2 SMNVEV (reference sequence). The CDR3 has 14 residues. V gave up 7 bases and J gave up 6 bases; unmatched junction bases: 8. The gene calls are TRBV27 and TRBJ2-1, with 8 nucleotides matching TRBD1. The source was peripheral blood, collected on day 0 of AZD1222 vaccination. The sequence was obtained from an adult in good health. This CDR3 reads CASTWTGRVNEQFF. DNA for the CDR3: TGTGCCAGCACCTGGACAGGGCGGGTCAATGAGCAGTTCTTC.